Given below is one T cell receptor beta chain in context. Its cognate antigen has yet to be identified. The sample holds no much larger clone one base away, and base qualities are not on file. Library preparation used the immunoSEQ multiplex PCR assay. On the study's bioinformatics: To diagnose cytomegalovirus status from the catalog of TCR beta chain sequences, a statistical classification framework was built. TCRdb provides this immuneACCESS table in a form limited to in-frame rearrangements. Some clones are lacking; in checked studies, under half of them reflect an unresolved V gene, and why the rest are absent is not known. V and J calls plus clone size are reproduced from that table; the DNA served to infer D and trimming. Within this sample are over 150,000 clones, with approximately 82% of them counted one time only. The ten top clones hold 13% of the sample. The donors were included in the validation cohort of around 120 subjects, a group kept apart from the roughly 670-subject first cohort.

The record originates from a study of cytomegalovirus exposure and HLA in healthy donors (dated by TCRdb to about 2017). Looking at the study overall: According to a later analysis, the roughly 120 validation repertoires were produced on the same platform as the 666 repertoires of the first cohort. High-throughput TCR immunosequencing, statistical association of individual TCRs with disease status, and machine learning were combined to predict cytomegalovirus infection status. The aim of the study was to test whether cataloging public T cell receptors could identify signatures of past pathogen exposure. In addition to the first cohort of about 650 subjects, a separate validation cohort of over 90 different subjects was used. The paper as a whole reports these results and caveats: Across donors, most TCR sequences were observed very rarely, whereas some public TCRs were present in many individuals. The study gave a list of about 150 TCR beta chains associated with cytomegalovirus. In vitro tests confirmed that a few of the cytomegalovirus-associated TCR beta chains recognize cytomegalovirus antigens. The classifier was reported to diagnose cytomegalovirus status with high specificity and sensitivity in both the original and validation cohorts. The validation cohort had no HLA typing available for a later analysis, so co-occurrence within that cohort was assessed over all 130 or so repertoires. A later analysis found that TCRs clustered in the first cohort also tended to co-occur in the approximately 120 validation repertoires, with 94% of cluster scores above 0. It was suggested by the authors that the approach could potentially be generalized to other disease states and immunological phenotypes.

The CDR3 sequence holds 18 residues, the cysteine and phenylalanine included. The only DNA kept is the CDR3, 54 bases in frame from the first base. Taken from the germline V gene, the CDR1 and CDR2 loops are SGHTA and FQGNSA. V and J are truncated by 2 bases and 0 bases respectively, leaving an intervening sequence of 17 bases. The sample taken for sequencing was PBMCs. The origin of this receptor is a woman in her thirties in good health and CMV-seropositive. In this chain, TRBV7-2 is recombined with TRBJ2-1; TRBD2 is a possible D gene, resting on 6 matching bases. The nucleotides are TGTGCCAGCAGCTTATTTCCTAGTGGGAGGCGCTCCTACAATGAGCAGTTCTTC. The translation is CASSLFPSGRRSYNEQFF.